This is a list of T cell receptor beta chains from one sample in a study of T cells in tuberculosis. Measured with immunoSEQ multiplex PCR; TCRdb has only the in-frame clones, and not every one. The data hold about 36,000 clones, with 93% observed a single time. Specimen: PBMCs. The receptor source for this set is a donor aged 10-35 years with latent tuberculosis or without tuberculosis infection. Each CDR3 is given with its conserved first and last residue. D genes are given only for firm matches. Size is stated for part of the rows, as once, few or many counts, or as a class when the clone is expanded.

d_call,clone_size,v_call,j_call,cdr3_nt,cdr3_aa
NA,NA,TRBV9,TRBJ1-2,TGTGCCAGCAGGGGGCAGGCAGGCTACACCTTC,CASRGQAGYTF
TRBD2,NA,TRBV15,TRBJ2-1,TGTGCCACCAGCGCTAGCGGGGGGTCCTACAATGAGCAGTTCTTC,CATSASGGSYNEQFF
NA,NA,TRBV6-5,TRBJ1-6,TGTGCCAGCAGCCGACTTAATTCACCCCTCCACTTT,CASSRLNSPLHF
TRBD1,NA,TRBV5-4,TRBJ2-3,TGTGCCAGCAGCTTGGGGACAGGGGACACAGATACGCAGTATTTT,CASSLGTGDTDTQYF
TRBD1,NA,TRBV6-1,TRBJ1-5,TGTGCCAGCAGGGAACCGGGACAGGGTACCCATTTT,CASREPGQGTHF
TRBD2,NA,TRBV7-2,TRBJ2-3,TGTGCCAGCAGCTTGGGACTAGCGGGGGGCACAGATACGCAGTATTTT,CASSLGLAGGTDTQYF
TRBD1,few,TRBV19,TRBJ2-3,TGTGCCAGTAGTATTGGCAGGGGGATGTCAGATACGCAGTATTTT,CASSIGRGMSDTQYF
TRBD1,NA,TRBV7-3,TRBJ1-5,TGTGCCAGCAGCTCGGACAGGCACAATCAGCCCCAGCATTTT,CASSSDRHNQPQHF
NA,NA,TRBV5-1,TRBJ2-1,TGCGCCAGCAGCTTGGACAGGGGGGGTGGTGAGCAGTTCTTC,CASSLDRGGGEQFF
TRBD1,NA,TRBV7-8,TRBJ1-2,TGTGCCAGCAGCTTAGATTGGGGCCAGGGGGCAGGTCAAGGCTACACCTTC,CASSLDWGQGAGQGYTF
TRBD1,NA,TRBV19,TRBJ2-7,TGTGCCAGTAGTCAGACAGGGGTAGCCTACGAGCAGTACTTC,CASSQTGVAYEQYF
NA,NA,TRBV5-1,TRBJ1-2,TGCGCCAGCAGCTTGGCCGCAGACTATGGCTACACCTTC,CASSLAADYGYTF
TRBD1,NA,TRBV27,TRBJ1-1,TGTGCCAGCAGTTCAGGGGGGACTGAAGCTTTCTTT,CASSSGGTEAFF
NA,NA,TRBV7-3,TRBJ1-2,TGTGCCAGCAGCTTACATGCGGGGGGCGCAAACTATGGCTACACCTTC,CASSLHAGGANYGYTF
NA,NA,TRBV4-1,TRBJ2-1,TGCGCCAGCAGCCTCCCGGAGAGCGGACCTGGAGGGTATGAGCAGTTCTTC,CASSLPESGPGGYEQFF
TRBD1,NA,TRBV25-1,TRBJ1-4,TGTGCCAGCAGTGGACGACAGGGGGCATGGGAAAAACTGTTTTTT,CASSGRQGAWEKLFF
TRBD2,NA,TRBV5-6,TRBJ2-3,TGTGCCAGCAGCTTGGAGCGGGGGGCCACAGATACGCAGTATTTT,CASSLERGATDTQYF
NA,NA,TRBV27,TRBJ2-1,TGTGCCAGCAGTTTAGACCCCCCCGCAGGGGCGATTCTAAGCGATGAGCAGTTCTTC,CASSLDPPAGAILSDEQFF
NA,NA,TRBV7-2,TRBJ2-2,TGTGCCAGCAGCGGACCAAAAGGGGGGGCCCCCGACACCGGGGAGCTGTTTTTT,CASSGPKGGAPDTGELFF
TRBD1,NA,TRBV7-3,TRBJ2-6,TGTGCCAGCAGTTCGGGACAGCCTGGGGCCAACGTCCTGACTTTC,CASSSGQPGANVLTF
TRBD1,once,TRBV9,TRBJ2-3,TGTGCCAGCAGCGAGACAGGGTCGACAGATACGCAGTATTTT,CASSETGSTDTQYF
TRBD1,few,TRBV6-4,TRBJ1-2,TGTGCCAGGTCACACCCAGACAGGGGGAGTAATGGCTACACCTTC,CARSHPDRGSNGYTF
TRBD1,NA,TRBV19,TRBJ1-5,TGTGCCAGTAGTAAGGGCGGACAGGTCGGGAGCAATCAGCCCCAGCATTTT,CASSKGGQVGSNQPQHF
TRBD2,NA,TRBV7-9,TRBJ2-7,TGTGCCAGCAGCTCCTACTCCCGGGGGGGCCTGGGGTACGAGCAGTACTTC,CASSSYSRGGLGYEQYF
NA,NA,TRBV7-9,TRBJ1-3,TGTGCCAGCAGCTCCAGCGAGTACCCACCCATATATTTT,CASSSSEYPPIYF
NA,NA,TRBV5-8,TRBJ2-3,TGTGCCAGCAGCTTGGTGGCGGGAAGCACAGATACGCAGTATTTT,CASSLVAGSTDTQYF
TRBD1,NA,TRBV6-5,TRBJ2-5,TGTGCCAGCAGCTGGACAGGGCAAGAGACCCAGTACTTC,CASSWTGQETQYF
TRBD1,NA,TRBV19,TRBJ1-5,TGTGCCAGTAGTATCCGGGACAGGAAAGATAGCAATCAGCCCCAGCATTTT,CASSIRDRKDSNQPQHF
TRBD1,NA,TRBV19,TRBJ1-6,TGTGCCAGTGGAGCAGGACAGGGCGATTCACCCCTCCACTTT,CASGAGQGDSPLHF
TRBD1,NA,TRBV6-1,TRBJ1-1,TGTGCCAGCAGGACCCGGACAGGGACGGACACTGAAGCTTTCTTT,CASRTRTGTDTEAFF
NA,NA,TRBV7-3,TRBJ2-3,TGTGCCAGCAGCCGGGAGAGCACAGATACGCAGTATTTT,CASSRESTDTQYF
NA,NA,TRBV5-4,TRBJ2-2,TGTGCCAGCAGCTTGGGCGGGCCGGTCGGGGAGCTGTTTTTT,CASSLGGPVGELFF
NA,NA,TRBV5-6,TRBJ1-1,TGTGCCAGCAGCTTGGCGGTGAACCCAATGAACACTGAAGCTTTCTTT,CASSLAVNPMNTEAFF
NA,NA,TRBV2,TRBJ2-7,TGTGCCAGCAGCTGGGAGGCGGCCTACGAGCAGTACTTC,CASSWEAAYEQYF
TRBD2,NA,TRBV5-3,TRBJ2-1,TGTGCCAGGTCGGGACTAGCGGAATCTAGCTCCTACAATGAGCAGTTCTTC,CARSGLAESSSYNEQFF
NA,NA,TRBV30,TRBJ1-2,TGTGCCTGGATACTCCCGGACTTTGGCTACACCTTC,CAWILPDFGYTF
NA,NA,TRBV19,TRBJ1-5,TGTGCCAGTGGGTCCGACAGCGTCAATCAGCCCCAGCATTTT,CASGSDSVNQPQHF
NA,NA,TRBV15,TRBJ2-7,TGTGCCACCAACGGCGCTAGTAGCTACGAGCAGTACTTC,CATNGASSYEQYF
TRBD1,NA,TRBV18,TRBJ2-1,TGTGCCAGCTCCCCAATACAGGGGTGGTACAATGAGCAGTTCTTC,CASSPIQGWYNEQFF
TRBD1,NA,TRBV7-8,TRBJ1-2,TGTGCCAGCAGCTTAGGCCGGCAGGGGGCGCAATATGGCTACACCTTC,CASSLGRQGAQYGYTF
NA,NA,TRBV19,TRBJ1-4,TGTGCCAGTAGTATAGAAAGGGGCGAAAAACTGTTTTTT,CASSIERGEKLFF
TRBD1,NA,TRBV7-6,TRBJ1-1,TGTGCCAGCAGCGCGGGACAGGGGTCGATGAACACTGAAGCTTTCTTT,CASSAGQGSMNTEAFF
NA,NA,TRBV30,TRBJ1-2,TGTGCCTGGATAGCAGGGTCTATATCGTATGGCTACACCTTC,CAWIAGSISYGYTF
NA,few,TRBV7-8,TRBJ1-5,TGTGCCAGCAGCTTAGCGAGGACACCTAATCAGCCCCAGCATTTT,CASSLARTPNQPQHF
NA,NA,TRBV7-2,TRBJ1-2,TGTGCCAGCAGCACAATAGGGGGGGAGACGCTCTATGGCTACACCTTC,CASSTIGGETLYGYTF
NA,NA,TRBV7-6,TRBJ2-4,TGTGCCAGCAGCCCCCGAGGCCTCAATCGAACCAAAAACATTCAGTACTTC,CASSPRGLNRTKNIQYF
TRBD1,NA,TRBV6-5,TRBJ1-2,TGTGCCAGCAGTAAGGGACAGAGGGTTGGCTATGGCTACACCTTC,CASSKGQRVGYGYTF
NA,NA,TRBV27,TRBJ2-2,TGTGCCAGCAGGAAAAGGAGGGAAACCGGGGAGCTGTTTTTT,CASRKRRETGELFF
NA,NA,TRBV11-2,TRBJ1-6,TGTGCCAGCAGCTTAGCAGGGTACCAGAATTCACCCCTCCACTTT,CASSLAGYQNSPLHF
NA,NA,TRBV4-3,TRBJ2-2,TGCGCCAGCAGCCAAGATAGGTGGCGGGTGCTCATCACCGGGGAGCTGTTTTTT,CASSQDRWRVLITGELFF
NA,NA,TRBV4-3,TRBJ2-7,TGCGCCAGCAGCCAAGACCCGGGTTTGAAGCAGTACTTC,CASSQDPGLKQYF
NA,NA,TRBV5-4,TRBJ1-6,TGTGCCAGCAGCTTGGTTATCGGGGTGCAAGGTTCACCCCTCCACTTT,CASSLVIGVQGSPLHF
NA,NA,TRBV5-6,TRBJ1-1,TGTGCCAGCAGCTTGGCCTATGGTGAAGCTTTCTTT,CASSLAYGEAFF